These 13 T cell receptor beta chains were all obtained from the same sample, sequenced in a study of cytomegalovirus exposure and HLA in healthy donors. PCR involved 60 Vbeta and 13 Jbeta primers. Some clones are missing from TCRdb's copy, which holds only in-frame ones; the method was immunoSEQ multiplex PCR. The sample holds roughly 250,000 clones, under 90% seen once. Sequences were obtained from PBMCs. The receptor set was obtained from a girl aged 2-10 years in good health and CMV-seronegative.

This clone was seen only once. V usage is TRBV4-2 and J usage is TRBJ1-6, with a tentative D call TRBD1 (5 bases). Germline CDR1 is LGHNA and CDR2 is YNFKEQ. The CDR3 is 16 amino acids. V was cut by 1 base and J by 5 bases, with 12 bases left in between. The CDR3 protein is CASSQVVAGNNSPLHF. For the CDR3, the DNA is TGTGCCAGCAGCCAAGTTGTAGCAGGGAATAATTCACCCCTCCACTTT.

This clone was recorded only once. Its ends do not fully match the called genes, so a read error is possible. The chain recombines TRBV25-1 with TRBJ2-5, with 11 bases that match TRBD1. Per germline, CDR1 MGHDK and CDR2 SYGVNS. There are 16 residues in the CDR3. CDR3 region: CASSEGGQGAEEAQYF. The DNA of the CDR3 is TGTGCCAGCAGTGAAGGAGGACAGGGGGCAGAAGAGGCCCAGTACTTC. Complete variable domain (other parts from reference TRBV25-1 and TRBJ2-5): EADIYQTPRYLVIGTGKKITLECSQTMGHDKMYWYQQDPGMELHLIHYSYGVNSTEKGDLSSESTVSRIRTEHFPLTLESARPSHTSQYLCASSEGGQGAEEAQYFGPGTRLLVL.

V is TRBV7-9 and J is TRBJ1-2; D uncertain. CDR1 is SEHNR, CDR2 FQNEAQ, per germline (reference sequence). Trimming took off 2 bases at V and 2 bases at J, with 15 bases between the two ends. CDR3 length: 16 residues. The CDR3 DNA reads TGTGCCAGCAGCTTAAGGGAGACGGAAAAAAACTATGGCTACACCTTC. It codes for CASSLRETEKNYGYTF.

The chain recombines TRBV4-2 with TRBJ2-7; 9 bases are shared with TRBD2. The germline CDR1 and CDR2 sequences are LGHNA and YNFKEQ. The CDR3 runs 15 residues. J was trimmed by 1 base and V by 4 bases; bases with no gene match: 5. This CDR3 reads CASSPLGLASYEQYF. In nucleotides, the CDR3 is TGTGCCAGCAGCCCCCTGGGACTAGCTTCCTACGAGCAGTACTTC.

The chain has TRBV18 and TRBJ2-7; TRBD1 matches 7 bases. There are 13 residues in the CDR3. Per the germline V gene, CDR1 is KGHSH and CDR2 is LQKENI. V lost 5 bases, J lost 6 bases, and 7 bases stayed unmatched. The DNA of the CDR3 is TGTGCCAGCTCATTGAACCGGGACAGCGAGCAGTACTTC. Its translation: CASSLNRDSEQYF.

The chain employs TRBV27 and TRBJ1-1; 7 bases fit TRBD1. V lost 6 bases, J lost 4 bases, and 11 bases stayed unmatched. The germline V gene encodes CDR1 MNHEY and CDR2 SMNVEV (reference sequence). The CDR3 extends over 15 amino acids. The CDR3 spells CASRISTGMSTEAFF. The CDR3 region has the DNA TGTGCCAGCAGAATCTCGACAGGGATGAGCACTGAAGCTTTCTTT.

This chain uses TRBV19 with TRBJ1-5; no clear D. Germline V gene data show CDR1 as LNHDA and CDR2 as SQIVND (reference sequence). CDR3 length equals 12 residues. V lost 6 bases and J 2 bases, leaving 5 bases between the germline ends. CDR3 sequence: CASRIGNQPQHF. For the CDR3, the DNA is TGTGCCAGTAGAATCGGCAATCAGCCCCAGCATTTT.

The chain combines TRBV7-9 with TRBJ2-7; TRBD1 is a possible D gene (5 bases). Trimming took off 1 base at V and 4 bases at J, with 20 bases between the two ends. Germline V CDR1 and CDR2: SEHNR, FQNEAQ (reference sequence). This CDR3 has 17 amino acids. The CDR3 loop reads CASSLGVLDKSLYEQYF. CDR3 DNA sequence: TGTGCCAGCAGCTTAGGGGTCCTGGACAAGTCCCTTTACGAGCAGTACTTC.

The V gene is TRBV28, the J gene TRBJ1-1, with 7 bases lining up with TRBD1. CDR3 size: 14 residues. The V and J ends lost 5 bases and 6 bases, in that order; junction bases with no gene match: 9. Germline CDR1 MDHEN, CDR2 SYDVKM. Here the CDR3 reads CASSISTGFAEAFF. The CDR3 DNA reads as TGTGCCAGCAGTATATCGACAGGGTTTGCTGAAGCTTTCTTT.

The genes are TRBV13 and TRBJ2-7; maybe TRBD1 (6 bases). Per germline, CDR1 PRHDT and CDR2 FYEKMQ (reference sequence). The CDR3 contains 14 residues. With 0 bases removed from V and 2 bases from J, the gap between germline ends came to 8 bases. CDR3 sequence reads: CASSLGTGTYEQYF. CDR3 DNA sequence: TGTGCCAGCAGCTTAGGCACAGGGACCTACGAGCAGTACTTC.

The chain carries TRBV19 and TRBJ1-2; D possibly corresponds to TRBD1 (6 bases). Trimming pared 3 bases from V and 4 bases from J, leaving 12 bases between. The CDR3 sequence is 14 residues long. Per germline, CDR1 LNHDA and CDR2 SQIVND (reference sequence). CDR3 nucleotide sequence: TGTGCCAGTAGTATGCTTAGGACAGTCTATGGCTACACCTTC. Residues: CASSMLRTVYGYTF.

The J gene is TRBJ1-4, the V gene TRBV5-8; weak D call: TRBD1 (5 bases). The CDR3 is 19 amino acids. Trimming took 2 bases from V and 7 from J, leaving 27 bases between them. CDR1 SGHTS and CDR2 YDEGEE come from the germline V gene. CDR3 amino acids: CASSFFLWHPGGRGEKLFF. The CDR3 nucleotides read TGTGCCAGCAGCTTTTTTCTTTGGCACCCGGGGGGGAGAGGTGAAAAACTGTTTTTT.

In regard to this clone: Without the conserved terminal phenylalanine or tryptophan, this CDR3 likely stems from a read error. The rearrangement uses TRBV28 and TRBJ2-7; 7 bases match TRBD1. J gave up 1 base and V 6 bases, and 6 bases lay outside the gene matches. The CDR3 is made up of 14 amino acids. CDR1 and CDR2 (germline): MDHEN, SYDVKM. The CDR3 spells CASRPRQGSYEQYL. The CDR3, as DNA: TGTGCCAGCAGGCCCCGACAGGGATCCTACGAGCAGTACCTC.